The rows below give T cell receptor beta chains drawn from one sample of a study of T cell repertoires in cytomegalovirus infection. MiXCR, run by TCRdb on the reads, gives a single entry per CDR3 protein. Counted here are under 70,000 distinct CDR3 sequences, 25% to 40% occurring once; the ten biggest clones make up just under 70%. For these TCRs, the target antigens are not known. The sequenced sample consisted of PBMCs, sequenced either directly or after in vitro stimulation (not recorded which). These receptors came from a human donor in good health (CMV status not recorded). Some clones in this sample may be carry-over from other donors' samples. The CDR3 runs from the conserved cysteine through the conserved F or W. Fields, in order: J gene, clone size, V gene, D gene, CDR3 protein, CDR3 DNA. D genes are given only for firm matches. Rows give clone size only sometimes, using once, few, many, or a class for an expanded clone.

>TRBJ1-5|few|TRBV30|-
CAWREARGPMMYQPQHF
TGTGCCTGGAGGGAGGCGCGGGGGCCAATGATGTATCAGCCCCAGCATTTT
>TRBJ2-5|few|TRBV5-6|-
CASSLGQGGETQYF
TGTGCCAGCAGCTTGGGCCAGGGGGGAGAGACCCAGTACTTC
>TRBJ2-3|few|TRBV4-1|TRBD1
CASSETKQGAGTDTQYF
TGCGCCAGCAGCGAAACCAAACAGGGGGCTGGCACAGATACGCAGTATTTT
>TRBJ1-1|-|TRBV25-1|-
CASSEYELGDTEAFF
TGTGCCAGCAGTGAATATGAGTTGGGGGATACTGAAGCTTTCTTT
>TRBJ1-5|few|TRBV6-4|-
CASRRGGSNQPQHF
TGTGCCAGCCGCCGAGGGGGGAGCAATCAGCCCCAGCATTTT
>TRBJ2-3|many|TRBV7-2|-
CASSTSTDTQYF
TGTGCCAGCAGCACGTCCACAGATACGCAGTATTTT
>TRBJ2-7|few|TRBV7-2|-
CASSSTGLNPWEQYF
TGTGCCAGCAGCTCTACAGGACTAAACCCGTGGGAGCAGTACTTC
>TRBJ1-1|-|TRBV6-8|-
CASSLGTISTWTEAFF
TGTGCCAGCAGTCTTGGGACTATATCGACGTGGACTGAAGCTTTCTTT
>TRBJ1-5|-|TRBV7-9|-
CASSPSGIGNQPQHF
TGTGCCAGCAGCCCTAGCGGGATAGGCAATCAGCCCCAGCATTTT
>TRBJ2-1|few|TRBV6-2/TRBV6-3|-
CASSYQVEQFF
TGTGCCAGCAGTTACCAGGTTGAGCAGTTCTTC
>TRBJ1-5|few|TRBV6-2/TRBV6-3|-
CASSYSAYSNQPQHF
TGTGCCAGCAGTTACTCTGCGTATAGCAATCAGCCCCAGCATTTT
>TRBJ1-5|few|TRBV12-3/TRBV12-4|-
CASSSLGWANNQPQHF
TGTGCCAGCAGTTCACTTGGGTGGGCGAACAATCAGCCCCAGCATTTT
>TRBJ2-1|few|TRBV4-1|-
CASSPSPGRSYNEQFF
TGCGCCAGCAGCCCGTCCCCCGGCAGATCCTACAATGAGCAGTTCTTC